This TCR beta chain comes out of a study of tumor and adjacent non-tumor tissue in lung cancer. The wider study: Histology: under 15 adenocarcinoma, a couple of squamous cell carcinoma, 1 small cell lung cancer. Study conclusions and caveats: TCR diversity was significantly greater in tumor than normal lung tissue.

The germline CDR1 and CDR2 sequences are DFQATT and SNEGSKA (reference sequence). CDR3 length: 13 amino acids. Comment on this clonotype: The antigen remains undetermined. One junction end disagrees with the germline gene, perhaps due to a read error.

TCRbeta libraries were built with three rounds of nested PCR, modified from ARM-PCR. In TCRdb, the multiplex PCR reads were re-called with MiXCR into one record per CDR3 protein. The table includes 95,000 to 150,000 distinct CDR3 sequences, over 65% detected once. No cell sorting was done before RNA was extracted from the tissue. Between August and November 2014, newly diagnosed, chemotherapy-naive lung cancer patients underwent thoracic surgery in China. V is TRBV20-1 and J is TRBJ1-2, with 8 bases fitting TRBD1. Sequencing used lung tumor tissue. The clonotype originates from a man in his thirties or forties with non-small cell lung cancer. The CDR3 region has the DNA TGTAGTGCTTCCAGGGGGCTGGACCATGGCTACACCTTC. Protein sequence: CSASRGLDHGYTF.